This T cell receptor beta chain was found in a study of blood T cell repertoires in COVID-19. Study summary: The United States, Italy and Spain supplied acute and convalescent COVID-19 samples. Nucleic acid was either cDNA or gDNA, and it came from T cells, B-cell-depleted T cells, or PBMCs.

Which cohort a participant joined came from the clinical history participants gave. In the original analysis: Nucleated cell number was recorded as an estimate derived from reference gene primer amplification. Sequencing used immunoSEQ multiplex PCR; TCRdb keeps in-frame clones, though not all of them. V and J calls and clone size are as listed in that table; D and trimming were resolved from the DNA. The table has 300,000 to 400,000 clones, 65% to 90% seen once. This CDR3 spans 14 amino acids. Germline V gene lookup returns CDR1 SGDLS and CDR2 YYNGEE. Germline trimming cut 2 bases from V and 2 bases from J; bases unmatched to any gene: 4.

The TCR was taken from a woman aged 35 to 49 with acute COVID-19. Material for sequencing was PBMCs or T cells enriched from blood (not recorded which). The chain recombines TRBV9 with TRBJ2-7; 7 nucleotides align to TRBD2. The CDR3 DNA reads as TGTGCCAGCAGCGTTCGGGGAGGGGCCTACGAGCAGTACTTC. It is translated as CASSVRGGAYEQYF. Full variable domain (outside the CDR3, taken from reference TRBV9 and TRBJ2-7): DSGVTQTPKHLITATGQRVTLRCSPRSGDLSVYWYQQSLDQGLQFLIQYYNGEERAKGNILERFSAQQFPDLHSELNLSSLELGDSALYFCASSVRGGAYEQYFGPGTRLTVT.